Listed below are T cell receptor beta chains from one sample, sequenced in a study of blood T cells in healthy people across ages. A single record per CDR3 protein comes from TCRdb applying MiXCR to the 5' RACE reads. The sample shows fewer than 950,000 distinct CDR3 sequences, roughly 53% of them seen only once. The sequenced sample consisted of blood. The receptors were sampled from a man aged 80 or over in good health. Each CDR3 is given with its conserved first and last residue. Each record gives: clone size, V gene, D gene, J gene, CDR3 length, CDR3 protein, CDR3 DNA. A D gene is named only where the DNA matches it firmly. Clone size, where shown, is once, few, many, or a class for clones that have expanded.

size: -; V: TRBV29-1; D: -; J: TRBJ2-7; length: 14; CDR3: CSVEGGTSSYVQYF; DNA: TGCAGCGTGGAAGGCGGGACCAGCTCCTACGTGCAGTACTTC
size: once; V: TRBV7-9; D: -; J: TRBJ2-3; length: 17; CDR3: CASTLNPAGRERRYAYF; DNA: TGTGCCAGCACCTTGAACCCGGCCGGACGGGAGCGCAGATACGCGTATTTT
size: few; V: TRBV24-1; D: -; J: TRBJ2-2; length: 16; CDR3: CATSDRLGINTGELFF; DNA: TGTGCCACCAGTGATCGGTTAGGGATAAACACCGGGGAGCTGTTTTTT
size: -; V: TRBV5-1; D: TRBD2; J: TRBJ2-3; length: 18; CDR3: CASSRGLAGGLGHRYAYF; DNA: TGCGCCAGCAGTCGTGGACTAGCGGGAGGCCTCGGGCACAGATACGCGTATTTT
size: -; V: TRBV5-1; D: TRBD1; J: TRBJ2-6; length: 21; CDR3: CASSLANLQGSGVSGANVLTF; DNA: TGCGCCAGCAGCTTGGCCAATCTACAGGGGAGTGGCGTTTCTGGGGCCAACGTCCTGACTTTC
size: -; V: TRBV20-1; D: TRBD2; J: TRBJ2-3; length: 15; CDR3: CSAGGRTSGTDTQYF; DNA: TGCAGTGCTGGAGGCAGGACTAGCGGCACAGATACGCAGTATTTT
size: -; V: TRBV3-1; D: TRBD1; J: TRBJ1-5; length: 15; CDR3: CASSSRTGHNQPQHF; DNA: TGTGCCAGCAGCTCTCGGACAGGCCACAATCAGCCCCAGCATTTT
size: -; V: TRBV3-1; D: TRBD2; J: TRBJ2-7; length: 14; CDR3: CASSQEGSGGEQYF; DNA: TGTGCCAGCAGCCAAGAAGGCTCGGGGGGCGAGCAGTACTTC
size: -; V: TRBV7-2; D: -; J: TRBJ2-7; length: 15; CDR3: CASSLSQSASYEQYF; DNA: TGTGCCAGCAGCTTAAGCCAGTCGGCTTCCTACGAGCAGTACTTC
size: once; V: TRBV27; D: TRBD1; J: TRBJ1-4; length: 14; CDR3: CASKSGQAVEKLFF; DNA: TGTGCCAGCAAGTCGGGACAGGCTGTTGAAAAACTGTTTTTT
size: once; V: TRBV9; D: -; J: TRBJ2-1; length: 15; CDR3: CASSVVSGVGNEQFF; DNA: TGTGCCAGCAGCGTAGTATCGGGGGTTGGGAATGAGCAGTTCTTC
size: -; V: TRBV9; D: -; J: TRBJ2-7; length: 13; CDR3: CASSRDPGYEQYF; DNA: TGTGCCAGCAGCCGGGACCCTGGGTACGAGCAGTACTTC
size: once; V: TRBV19; D: -; J: TRBJ1-5; length: 12; CDR3: CASSIAPQPQHF; DNA: TGTGCCAGTAGTATAGCACCGCAGCCCCAGCATTTT
size: -; V: TRBV15; D: TRBD2; J: TRBJ2-7; length: 14; CDR3: CATSGTSGSNVQYF; DNA: TGTGCCACCAGCGGGACTAGCGGGTCCAACGTGCAGTACTTC
size: few; V: TRBV21-1; D: -; J: TRBJ2-1; length: 16; CDR3: CASSPRGVAGDNEQFF; DNA: TGTGCCAGCAGCCCCCGGGGGGTAGCGGGAGACAATGAGCAGTTCTTC
size: few; V: TRBV20-1; D: -; J: TRBJ2-3; length: 12; CDR3: CSARAPLDTQYF; DNA: TGCAGTGCTAGAGCCCCCTTAGATACGCAGTATTTT
size: -; V: TRBV6-2/TRBV6-3; D: -; J: TRBJ2-6; length: 16; CDR3: CASSYPTGSGANVLTF; DNA: TGTGCCAGCAGTTACCCCACTGGGTCTGGGGCCAACGTCCTGACTTTC
size: few; V: TRBV29-1; D: -; J: TRBJ1-5; length: 12; CDR3: CSATGSNQPQHF; DNA: TGCAGCGCGACAGGTAGCAATCAGCCCCAGCATTTT
size: -; V: TRBV20-1; D: TRBD1; J: TRBJ2-2; length: 14; CDR3: CSARRTGLTGELFF; DNA: TGCAGTGCTAGAAGGACAGGGCTCACCGGGGAGCTGTTTTTT
size: once; V: TRBV5-8; D: -; J: TRBJ1-1; length: 14; CDR3: CASIKGGTNTEAFF; DNA: TGTGCCAGCATCAAAGGGGGGACGAACACTGAAGCTTTCTTT
size: once; V: TRBV6-5; D: TRBD1; J: TRBJ2-2; length: 17; CDR3: CASSYFGQGANTGELFF; DNA: TGTGCCAGCAGTTACTTCGGACAGGGGGCGAACACCGGGGAGCTGTTTTTT
size: few; V: TRBV11-1; D: -; J: TRBJ2-5; length: 16; CDR3: CASSLAPRGGQETQYF; DNA: TGTGCCAGCAGCTTAGCGCCCAGGGGAGGACAAGAGACCCAGTACTTC
size: -; V: TRBV5-1; D: TRBD2; J: TRBJ2-7; length: 15; CDR3: CASSPTAGGPFEQYF; DNA: TGCGCCAGCAGCCCCACAGCGGGAGGGCCGTTTGAGCAGTACTTC
size: few; V: TRBV2; D: -; J: TRBJ2-5; length: 15; CDR3: CASSEAPRVGETQYF; DNA: TGTGCCAGCAGTGAAGCCCCGAGGGTAGGAGAGACCCAGTACTTC
size: -; V: TRBV14; D: TRBD1; J: TRBJ2-7; length: 16; CDR3: CASSLRKGQGRGEQYF; DNA: TGTGCCAGCAGCCTCCGCAAGGGACAGGGACGGGGCGAGCAGTACTTC
size: -; V: TRBV2; D: TRBD2; J: TRBJ2-7; length: 14; CDR3: CASNRLAGGCEQYF; DNA: TGTGCCAGCAACAGACTAGCGGGAGGTTGCGAGCAGTACTTC
size: few; V: TRBV6-5; D: -; J: TRBJ1-2; length: 15; CDR3: CASSYSSTAWSGYTF; DNA: TGTGCCAGCAGTTACTCGAGTACGGCCTGGAGTGGCTACACCTTC
size: few; V: TRBV7-9; D: TRBD2; J: TRBJ2-5; length: 16; CDR3: CASSRGLAGIGETQYF; DNA: TGTGCCAGCAGCCGGGGACTAGCGGGGATCGGAGAGACCCAGTACTTC
size: few; V: TRBV11-2; D: -; J: TRBJ2-1; length: 16; CDR3: CASSFSTGVFLREQFF; DNA: TGTGCCAGCAGCTTTAGTACCGGAGTGTTTTTACGTGAGCAGTTCTTC
size: -; V: TRBV2; D: TRBD1; J: TRBJ2-4; length: 18; CDR3: CASSGQGREGATKNIQYF; DNA: TGTGCCAGCAGTGGACAGGGGAGAGAGGGGGCTACCAAAAACATTCAGTACTTC
size: -; V: TRBV7-2; D: -; J: TRBJ2-7; length: 14; CDR3: CASRFRGGTYEQYF; DNA: TGTGCCAGCAGGTTCAGGGGGGGGACCTACGAGCAGTACTTC
size: -; V: TRBV25-1; D: TRBD2; J: TRBJ2-5; length: 15; CDR3: CASSLRLAAQETQYF; DNA: TGTGCCAGCAGTCTCCGACTAGCGGCCCAAGAGACCCAGTACTTC